The present TCR beta chain was sequenced within a study of cytomegalovirus exposure and HLA in healthy donors. In its sample, this clone was seen once. Its antigen remains unidentified. Notes on the study in general: Highly shared variants forming one cluster were likely a sequencing artifact. Presence/absence comparisons presumed near-even sequencing depth among donors.

It was with 60 Vbeta and 13 Jbeta primers that the PCR ran. The method was immunoSEQ multiplex PCR; TCRdb's version includes in-frame clones alone and lacks a portion of them. Of about 150,000 clones listed, 73% were seen once; the top ten hold 1.5% to 2%. This CDR3 contains 12 residues. V lost 2 bases, J lost 8 bases, and 12 bases lay in between. The V gene's germline CDR1 is GTSNPN and CDR2 SVGIG (reference sequence). The chain combines TRBV30 with TRBJ1-1, with TRBD1 as a possible D gene (6 bases). This clonotype originated in a woman aged 18-35 years in good health and CMV-seronegative. The sample taken for sequencing was PBMCs. This CDR3 is CAWSSTGTEAFF. Here the CDR3 DNA reads TGTGCCTGGAGTTCCACCGGGACAGAAGCTTTCTTT.